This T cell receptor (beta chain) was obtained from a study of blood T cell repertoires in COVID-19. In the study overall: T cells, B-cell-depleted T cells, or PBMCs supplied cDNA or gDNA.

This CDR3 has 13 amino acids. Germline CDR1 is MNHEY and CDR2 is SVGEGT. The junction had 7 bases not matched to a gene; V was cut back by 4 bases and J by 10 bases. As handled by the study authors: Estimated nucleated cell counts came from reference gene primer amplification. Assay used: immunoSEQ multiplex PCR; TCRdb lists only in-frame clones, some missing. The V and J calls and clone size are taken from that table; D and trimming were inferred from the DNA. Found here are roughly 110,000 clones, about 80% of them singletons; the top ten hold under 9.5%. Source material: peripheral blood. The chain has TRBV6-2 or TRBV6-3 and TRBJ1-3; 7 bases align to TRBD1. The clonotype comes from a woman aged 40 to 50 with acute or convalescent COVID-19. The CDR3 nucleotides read TGTGCCAGCAGTTGGACAGGTGGCCGGACCATATATTTT. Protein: CASSWTGGRTIYF.